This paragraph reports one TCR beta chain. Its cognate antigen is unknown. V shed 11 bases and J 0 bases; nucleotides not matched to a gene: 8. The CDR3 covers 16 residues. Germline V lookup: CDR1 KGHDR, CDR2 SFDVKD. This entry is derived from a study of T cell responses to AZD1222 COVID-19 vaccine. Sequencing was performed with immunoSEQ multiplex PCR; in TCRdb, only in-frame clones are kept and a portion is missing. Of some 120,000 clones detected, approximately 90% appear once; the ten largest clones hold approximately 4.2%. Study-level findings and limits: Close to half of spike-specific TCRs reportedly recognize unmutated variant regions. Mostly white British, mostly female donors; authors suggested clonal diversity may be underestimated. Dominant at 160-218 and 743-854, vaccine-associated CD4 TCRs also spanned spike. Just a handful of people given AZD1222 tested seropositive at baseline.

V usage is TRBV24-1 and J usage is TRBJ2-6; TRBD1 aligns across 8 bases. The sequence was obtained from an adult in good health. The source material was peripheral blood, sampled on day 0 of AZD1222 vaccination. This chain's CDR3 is CAIQDRATSGANVLTF. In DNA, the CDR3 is TGTGCCATCCAGGACAGGGCTACCTCTGGGGCCAACGTCCTGACTTTC.